The source of this T cell receptor beta chain is a study of T cell responses to AZD1222 COVID-19 vaccine. V was trimmed by 0 bases and J by 4 bases, leaving 13 bases between them. CDR1 and CDR2 (germline): SGDLS, YYNGEE. This CDR3 comprises 15 residues. The data were produced by immunoSEQ multiplex PCR, yet TCRdb's version contains in-frame clones alone and is incomplete. The table lists approximately 180,000 clones, about 92% of them singletons, with about 10% in the top ten. This receptor was identified in an adult in good health. The sample here was peripheral blood, taken on day 0 of AZD1222 vaccination. V is TRBV9 and J is TRBJ1-1; the D is unclear. CDR3 in amino acids: CASSVETERVTEAFF. CDR3 nucleotides: TGTGCCAGCAGCGTAGAAACAGAACGTGTCACTGAAGCTTTCTTT.